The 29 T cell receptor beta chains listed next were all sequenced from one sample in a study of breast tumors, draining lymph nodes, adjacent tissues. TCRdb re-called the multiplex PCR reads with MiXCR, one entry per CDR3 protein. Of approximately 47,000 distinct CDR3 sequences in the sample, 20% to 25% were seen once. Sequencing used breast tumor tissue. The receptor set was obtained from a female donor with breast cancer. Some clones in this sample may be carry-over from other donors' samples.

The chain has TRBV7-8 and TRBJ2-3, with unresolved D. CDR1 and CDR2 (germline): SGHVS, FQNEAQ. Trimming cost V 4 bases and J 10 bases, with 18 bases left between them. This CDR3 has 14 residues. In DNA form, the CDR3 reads TGTGCCAGCAGCTCTACCCGGCCCCCAAGTTCGCAGTATTTT. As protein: CASSSTRPPSSQYF.

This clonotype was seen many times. The CDR3 here is CASSPMGGKEKLFF. The DNA for the CDR3 is TGTGCCAGCAGTCCCATGGGGGGCAAGGAAAAACTGTTTTTT. This chain joins TRBV12-3 or TRBV12-4 and TRBJ1-4; tentatively, D is TRBD1 (6 bases). The CDR3 loop spans 14 amino acids. Trimming took off 5 bases at V and 8 bases at J, with 15 bases between the two ends.

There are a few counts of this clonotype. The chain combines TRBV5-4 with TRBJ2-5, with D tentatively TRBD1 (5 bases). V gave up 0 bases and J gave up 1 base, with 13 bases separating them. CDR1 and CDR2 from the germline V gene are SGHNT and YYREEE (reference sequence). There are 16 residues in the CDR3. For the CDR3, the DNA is TGTGCCAGCAGCTTGGCCCCAGGGTTGGGCCAAGAGACCCAGTACTTC. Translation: CASSLAPGLGQETQYF. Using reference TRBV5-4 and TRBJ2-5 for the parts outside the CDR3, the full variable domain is ETGVTQSPTHLIKTRGQQVTLRCSSQSGHNTVSWYQQALGQGPQFIFQYYREEENGRGNFPPRFSGLQFPNYSSELNVNALELDDSALYLCASSLAPGLGQETQYFGPGTRLLVL.

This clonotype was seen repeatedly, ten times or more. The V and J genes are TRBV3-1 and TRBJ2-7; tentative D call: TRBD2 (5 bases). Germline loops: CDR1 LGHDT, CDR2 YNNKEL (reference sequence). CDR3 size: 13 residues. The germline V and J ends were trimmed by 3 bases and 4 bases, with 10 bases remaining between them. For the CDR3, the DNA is TGTGCCAGCAGCCAGGGAGCCCTTTACGAGCAGTACTTC. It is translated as CASSQGALYEQYF.

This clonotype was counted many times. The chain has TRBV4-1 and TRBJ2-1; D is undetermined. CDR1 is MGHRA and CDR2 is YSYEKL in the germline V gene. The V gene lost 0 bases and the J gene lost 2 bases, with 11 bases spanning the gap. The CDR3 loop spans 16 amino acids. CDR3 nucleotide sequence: TGCGCCAGCAGCCAAGAATGGAGTTCCCCCTACAATGAGCAGTTCTTC. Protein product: CASSQEWSSPYNEQFF.

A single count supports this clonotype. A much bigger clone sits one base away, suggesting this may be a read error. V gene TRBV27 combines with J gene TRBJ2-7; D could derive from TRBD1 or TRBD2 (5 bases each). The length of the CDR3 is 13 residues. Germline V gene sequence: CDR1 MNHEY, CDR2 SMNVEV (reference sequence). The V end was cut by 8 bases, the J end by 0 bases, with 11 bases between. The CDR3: CASPGTDSYEQYF. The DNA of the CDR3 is TGTGCCAGCCCCGGGACGGACTCCTACGAGCAGTACTTC.

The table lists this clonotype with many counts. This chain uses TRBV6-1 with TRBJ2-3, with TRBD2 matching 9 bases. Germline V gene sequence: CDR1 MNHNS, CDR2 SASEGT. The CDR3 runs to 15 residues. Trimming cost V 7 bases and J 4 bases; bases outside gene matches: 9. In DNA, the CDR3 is TGTGCCAGCACTATAGCGGGAGTTAGGGCAGATACGCAGTATTTT. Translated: CASTIAGVRADTQYF.

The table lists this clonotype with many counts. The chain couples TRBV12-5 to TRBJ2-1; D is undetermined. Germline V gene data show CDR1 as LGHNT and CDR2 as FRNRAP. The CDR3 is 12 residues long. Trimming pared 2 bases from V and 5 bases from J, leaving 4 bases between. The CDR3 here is CASGLPNNEQFF. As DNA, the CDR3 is TGTGCTAGTGGTTTGCCCAACAATGAGCAGTTCTTC. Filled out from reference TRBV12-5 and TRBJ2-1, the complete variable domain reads DARVTQTPRHKVTEMGQEVTMRCQPILGHNTVFWYRQTMMQGLELLAYFRNRAPLDDSGMPKDRFSAEMPDATLATLKIQPSEPRDSAVYFCASGLPNNEQFFGPGTRLTVL.

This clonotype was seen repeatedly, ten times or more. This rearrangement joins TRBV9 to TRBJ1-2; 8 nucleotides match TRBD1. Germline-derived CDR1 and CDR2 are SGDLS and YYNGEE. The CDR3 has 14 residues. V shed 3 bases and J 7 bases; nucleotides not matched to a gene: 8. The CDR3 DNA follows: TGTGCCAGCAGCGCGGGACAGGACCCGTTTGGCTACACCTTC. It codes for CASSAGQDPFGYTF.

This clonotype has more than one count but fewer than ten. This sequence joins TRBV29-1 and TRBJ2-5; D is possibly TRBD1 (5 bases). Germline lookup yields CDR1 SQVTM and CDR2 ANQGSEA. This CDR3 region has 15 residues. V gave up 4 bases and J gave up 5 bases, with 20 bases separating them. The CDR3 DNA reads TGCAGCGTTGGTAATGACGCAGGGAATTCTGAGACCCAGTACTTC. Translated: CSVGNDAGNSETQYF. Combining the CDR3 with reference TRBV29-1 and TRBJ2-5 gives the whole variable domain SAVISQKPSRDICQRGTSLTIQCQVDSQVTMMFWYRQQPGQSLTLIATANQGSEATYESGFVIDKFPISRPNLTFSTLTVSNMSPEDSSIYLCSVGNDAGNSETQYFGPGTRLLVL.

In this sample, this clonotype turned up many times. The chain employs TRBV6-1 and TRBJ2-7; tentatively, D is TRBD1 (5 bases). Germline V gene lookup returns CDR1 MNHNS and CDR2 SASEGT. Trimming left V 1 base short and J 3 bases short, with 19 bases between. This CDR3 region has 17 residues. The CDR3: CASSEVGWGSQRYEQYF. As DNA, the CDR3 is TGTGCCAGCAGTGAAGTCGGGTGGGGCTCACAACGCTACGAGCAGTACTTC.

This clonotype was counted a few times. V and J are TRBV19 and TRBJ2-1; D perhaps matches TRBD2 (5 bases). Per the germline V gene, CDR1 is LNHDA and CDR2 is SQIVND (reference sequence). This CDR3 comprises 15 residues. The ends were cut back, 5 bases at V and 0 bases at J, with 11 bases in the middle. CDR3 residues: CASSVGLNSYNEQFF. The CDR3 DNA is TGTGCCAGTAGTGTCGGACTGAACTCCTACAATGAGCAGTTCTTC.

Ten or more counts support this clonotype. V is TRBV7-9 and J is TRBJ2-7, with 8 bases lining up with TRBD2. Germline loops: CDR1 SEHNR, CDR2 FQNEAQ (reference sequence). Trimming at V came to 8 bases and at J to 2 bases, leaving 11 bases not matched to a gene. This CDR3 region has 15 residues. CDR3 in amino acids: CASGPVSGATYEQYF. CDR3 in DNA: TGTGCCAGCGGCCCTGTTAGCGGGGCAACCTACGAGCAGTACTTC.

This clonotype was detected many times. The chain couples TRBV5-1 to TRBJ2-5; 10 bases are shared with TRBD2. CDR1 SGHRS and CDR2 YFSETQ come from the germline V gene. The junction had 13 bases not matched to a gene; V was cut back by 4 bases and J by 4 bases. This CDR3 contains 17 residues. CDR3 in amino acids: CASSARLAGPRGETQYF. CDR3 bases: TGCGCCAGCAGCGCAAGACTAGCGGGCCCAAGGGGAGAGACCCAGTACTTC.

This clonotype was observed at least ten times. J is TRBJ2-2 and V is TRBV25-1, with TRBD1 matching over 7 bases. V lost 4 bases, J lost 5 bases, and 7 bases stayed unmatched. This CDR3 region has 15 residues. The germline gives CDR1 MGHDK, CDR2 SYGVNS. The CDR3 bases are TGTGCCAGCAGTGGTGACAGGGTGGGGACCGGGGAGCTGTTTTTT. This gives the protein CASSGDRVGTGELFF.

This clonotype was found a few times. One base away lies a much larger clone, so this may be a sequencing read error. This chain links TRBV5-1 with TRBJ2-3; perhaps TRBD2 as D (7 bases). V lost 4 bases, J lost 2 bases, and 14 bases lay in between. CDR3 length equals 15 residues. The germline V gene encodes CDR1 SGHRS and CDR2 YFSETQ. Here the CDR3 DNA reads TGCGCCAGCAGCCCGGGACGGGGGGCCACAGATACGCAGTATTTT. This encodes CASSPGRGATDTQYF.

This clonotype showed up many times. The CDR3 is CASRRQGNTGELFF. The CDR3 region has the DNA TGTGCCAGCAGGCGACAGGGGAACACCGGGGAGCTGTTTTTT. The V call is TRBV11-1, the J call TRBJ2-2, with 7 bases aligning to TRBD1. This CDR3 spans 14 amino acids. The germline V gene has CDR1 SGHAT and CDR2 FQDESV (reference sequence). V was clipped by 6 bases and J by 1 base; unmatched bases: 2. Filled out from reference TRBV11-1 and TRBJ2-2, the complete variable domain reads EAEVAQSPRYKITEKSQAVAFWCDPISGHATLYWYRQILGQGPELLVQFQDESVVDDSQLPKDRFSAERLKGVDSTLKIQPAELGDSAMYLCASRRQGNTGELFFGEGSRLTVL.

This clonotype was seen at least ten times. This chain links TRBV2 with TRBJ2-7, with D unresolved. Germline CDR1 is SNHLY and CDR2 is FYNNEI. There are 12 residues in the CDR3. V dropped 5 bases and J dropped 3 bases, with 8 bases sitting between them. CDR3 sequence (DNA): TGTGCCAGCAGTTGGACGGGCTACGAGCAGTACTTC. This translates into CASSWTGYEQYF.

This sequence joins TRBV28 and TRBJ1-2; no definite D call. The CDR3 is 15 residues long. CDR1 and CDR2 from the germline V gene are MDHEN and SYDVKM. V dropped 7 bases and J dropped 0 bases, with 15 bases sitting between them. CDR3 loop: CASIKDVGSNYGYTF. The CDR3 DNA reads TGTGCCAGCATCAAGGATGTGGGATCTAACTATGGCTACACCTTC.

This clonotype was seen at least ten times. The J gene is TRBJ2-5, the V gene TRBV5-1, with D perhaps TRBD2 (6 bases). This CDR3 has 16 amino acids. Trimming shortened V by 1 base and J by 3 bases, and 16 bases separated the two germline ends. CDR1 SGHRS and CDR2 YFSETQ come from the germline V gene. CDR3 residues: CASSLNGGVRKETQYF. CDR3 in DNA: TGCGCCAGCAGCTTGAACGGCGGGGTTCGTAAAGAGACCCAGTACTTC.

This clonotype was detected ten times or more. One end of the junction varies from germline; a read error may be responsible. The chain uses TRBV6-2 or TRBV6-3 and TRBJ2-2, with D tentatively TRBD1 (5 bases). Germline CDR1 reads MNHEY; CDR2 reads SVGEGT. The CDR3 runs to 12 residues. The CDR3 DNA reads TGTGCCAGCAGTTACGATCAAGGGGTGCTGTTTTTT. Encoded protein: CASSYDQGVLFF.

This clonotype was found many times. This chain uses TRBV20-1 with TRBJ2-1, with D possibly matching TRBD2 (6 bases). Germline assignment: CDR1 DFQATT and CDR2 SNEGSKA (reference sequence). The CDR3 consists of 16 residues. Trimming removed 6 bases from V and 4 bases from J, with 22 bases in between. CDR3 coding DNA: TGCAGTGCCACGTACGGGAGTCCCGAGGGGTACAATGAGCAGTTCTTC. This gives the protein CSATYGSPEGYNEQFF.

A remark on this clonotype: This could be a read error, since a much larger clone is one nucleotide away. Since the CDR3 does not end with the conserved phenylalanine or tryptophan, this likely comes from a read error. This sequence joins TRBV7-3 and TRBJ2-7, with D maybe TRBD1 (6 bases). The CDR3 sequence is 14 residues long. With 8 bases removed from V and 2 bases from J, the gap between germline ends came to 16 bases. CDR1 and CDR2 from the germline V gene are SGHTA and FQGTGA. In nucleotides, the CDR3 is TGTGCCAGCTCGCCACCGGACAGTCCCTACGAGCAGTACCTC. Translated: CASSPPDSPYEQYL.

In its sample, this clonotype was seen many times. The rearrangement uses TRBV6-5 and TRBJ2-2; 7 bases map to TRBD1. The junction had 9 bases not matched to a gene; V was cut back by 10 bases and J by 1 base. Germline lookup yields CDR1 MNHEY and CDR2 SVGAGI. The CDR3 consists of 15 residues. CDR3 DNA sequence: TGTGCCACCTGTAGGGGGACAGTGAACACCGGGGAGCTGTTTTTT. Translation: CATCRGTVNTGELFF.

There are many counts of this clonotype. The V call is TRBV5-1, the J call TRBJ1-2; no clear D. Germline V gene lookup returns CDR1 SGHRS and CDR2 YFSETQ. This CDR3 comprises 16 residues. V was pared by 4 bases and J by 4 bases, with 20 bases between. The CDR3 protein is CASSLPNGDTFYGYTF. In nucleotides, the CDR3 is TGCGCCAGCAGCCTCCCGAACGGGGATACGTTCTATGGCTACACCTTC.

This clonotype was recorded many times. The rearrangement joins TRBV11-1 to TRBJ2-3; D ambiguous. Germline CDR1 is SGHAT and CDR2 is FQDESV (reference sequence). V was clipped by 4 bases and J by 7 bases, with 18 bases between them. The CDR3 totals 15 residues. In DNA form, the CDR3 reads TGTGCCAGCAGCTCTCACTTGGGTGGCGGATATACGCAGTATTTT. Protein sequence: CASSSHLGGGYTQYF.

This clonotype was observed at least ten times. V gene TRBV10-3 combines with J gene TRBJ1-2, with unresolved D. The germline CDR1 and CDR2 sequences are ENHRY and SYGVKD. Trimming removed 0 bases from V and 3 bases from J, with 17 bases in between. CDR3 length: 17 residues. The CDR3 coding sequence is TGTGCCATCAGTGAGTCCAGAAACAGCAAACTAGACTATGGCTACACCTTC. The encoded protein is CAISESRNSKLDYGYTF.

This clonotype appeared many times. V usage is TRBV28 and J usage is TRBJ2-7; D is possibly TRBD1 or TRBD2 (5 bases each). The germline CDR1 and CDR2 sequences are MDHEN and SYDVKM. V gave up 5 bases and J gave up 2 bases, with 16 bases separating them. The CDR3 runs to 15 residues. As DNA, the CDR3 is TGTGCCAGCAGTCCTTCCGGGGCCATTGCCTACGAGCAGTACTTC. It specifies CASSPSGAIAYEQYF.

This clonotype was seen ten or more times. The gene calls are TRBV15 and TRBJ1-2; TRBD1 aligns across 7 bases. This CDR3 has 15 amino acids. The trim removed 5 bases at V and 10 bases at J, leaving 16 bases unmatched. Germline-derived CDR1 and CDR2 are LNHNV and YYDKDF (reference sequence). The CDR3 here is CATSGTRDSMGSYTF. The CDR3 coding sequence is TGTGCCACCAGCGGTACGCGGGACAGCATGGGGTCCTACACCTTC.